The source of this T cell receptor (beta chain) is a study of T-cell memory formation after mild COVID-19 (dated by TCRdb to the early 2020s). Regarding the complete study: TCR sequence clusters from the two donors were largely donor specific. In a couple of donors, T-cell clones that expanded and contracted after mild COVID-19 were tracked by sequencing TCRalpha and TCRbeta repertoires over time. The cohort was made up of two young adult volunteers, one female and one male, who were previously healthy. Overall study results and their limits: From day 15 to 85, contracting clones showed balanced CD4/CD8 phenotypes, whereas a second wave of clones that expanded from day 15 to 37 leaned towards CD4+. Contracting CD4+ clones were found mainly in CM and EM memory subsets, while CD8+ clones were enriched in EMRA. Only a couple of mild cases were covered by the study, and larger cohorts that include severe cases with pre-infection samples were considered necessary. Whether the second-wave clones peaking on day 37 were SARS-CoV-2 specific was not confirmed. Some responding clones were detected in pre-infection memory, suggesting pre-existing cross-reactive memory T cells joined the SARS-CoV-2 response.

Ficoll-Paque density gradient centrifugation was the method used to isolate PBMCs. V is clipped by 6 bases and J by 0 bases, and the sequence between their germline boundaries is 5 bases long. CDR1 and CDR2 were assigned from the germline V gene as MNHEY and SVGAGI. The CDR3 has 13 amino acids, counting the end cysteine and phenylalanine. Only the CDR3 DNA is retained, 39 bases long and in frame from the first base. This clonotype was seen more than once but under ten times. No antigen is known for it. No quality values exist for individual bases; no much larger clone is one base distant. The run used an Illumina NovaSeq 6000. Using 5'RACE with constant-segment primers, TCRalpha and TCRbeta cDNA libraries were constructed, with sample barcodes and unique molecular identifiers added in the process. RNA was extracted from every sample with Trizol reagent. The libraries were amplified in two PCR steps, and the second step added a second sample barcode and Illumina TruSeq adapters. Sequencing of the libraries was done on an Illumina NovaSeq, producing 2 x 150 bp paired-end reads. Processing in the source paper ran as follows. Reads were demultiplexed and collapsed into UMI-guided consensus sequences with migec v1.2.7. Using mixcr v2.1.11, the UMI consensuses were aligned to TRA and TRB V and J templates and assembled into clonotypes. A clonotype was counted as expanded or contracted only if both edgeR and NoisET called the change significant, with noise models trained on biological replicates. For edgeR calls, a false discovery rate-adjusted p below 0.01 and a log2 fold-change threshold of 1 were applied. As an exploratory analysis of dynamics, PCA with hierarchical clustering was applied to max-normalized trajectories of the 1000 most abundant clonotypes. The CD4 or CD8 phenotype of responding clones was assigned using the separately sequenced CD4+ and CD8+ repertoires. TCRdb reprocessed the public reads (quality trimming at Q25 with fastp, clone calling with MiXCR) and kept in-frame beta chains. One record per CDR3 amino acid sequence lists the most common genes and DNA. Clone size and V and J calls follow TCRdb, not the original study. The sample contains 550,000 to 700,000 distinct CDR3 sequences, about 20% of them found a single time. The biggest ten clones account for around 12% of the sample.

The receptor chain draws on TRBV6-5 and TRBJ2-2; no confident D gene assignment can be made. This clonotype was sampled from an adult woman who had mild COVID-19 (a few samples of this study predate the infection). The sample titles of this study are shuffled in the database, so cell type and time point are left out; the donor was told from shared clones. Sequencing input: PBMCs or a T cell subset sorted from them (not recorded which). The CDR3 is CASRLPNTGELFF. The DNA sequence follows: TGTGCCAGCAGACTGCCGAACACCGGGGAGCTGTTTTTT.